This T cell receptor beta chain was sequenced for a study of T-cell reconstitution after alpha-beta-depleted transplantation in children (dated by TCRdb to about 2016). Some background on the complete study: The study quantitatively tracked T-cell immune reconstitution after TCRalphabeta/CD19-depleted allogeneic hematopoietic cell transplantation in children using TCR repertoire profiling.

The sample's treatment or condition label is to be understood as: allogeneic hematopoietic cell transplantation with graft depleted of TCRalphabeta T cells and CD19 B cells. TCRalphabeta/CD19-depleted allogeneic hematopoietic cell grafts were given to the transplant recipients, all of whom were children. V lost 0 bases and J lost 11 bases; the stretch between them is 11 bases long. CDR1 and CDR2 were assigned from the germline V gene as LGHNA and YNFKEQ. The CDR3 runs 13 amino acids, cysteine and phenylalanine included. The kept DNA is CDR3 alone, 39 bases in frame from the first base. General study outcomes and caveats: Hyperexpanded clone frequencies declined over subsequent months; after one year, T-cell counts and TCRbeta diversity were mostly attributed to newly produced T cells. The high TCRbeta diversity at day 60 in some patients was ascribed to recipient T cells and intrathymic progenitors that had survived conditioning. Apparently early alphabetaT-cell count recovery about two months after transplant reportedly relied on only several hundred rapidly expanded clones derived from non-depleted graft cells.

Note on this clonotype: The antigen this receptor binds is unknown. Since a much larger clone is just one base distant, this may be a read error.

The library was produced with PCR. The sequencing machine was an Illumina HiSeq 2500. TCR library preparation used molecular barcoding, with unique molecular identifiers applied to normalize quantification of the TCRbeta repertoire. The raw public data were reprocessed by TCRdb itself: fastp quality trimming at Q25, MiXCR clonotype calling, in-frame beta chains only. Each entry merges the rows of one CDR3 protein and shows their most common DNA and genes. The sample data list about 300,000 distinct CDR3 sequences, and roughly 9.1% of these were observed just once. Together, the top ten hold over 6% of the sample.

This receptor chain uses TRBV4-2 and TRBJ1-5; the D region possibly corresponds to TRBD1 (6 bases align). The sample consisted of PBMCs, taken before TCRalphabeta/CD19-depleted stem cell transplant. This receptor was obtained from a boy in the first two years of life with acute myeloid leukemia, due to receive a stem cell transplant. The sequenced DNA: TGTGCCAGCAGCCAAGAGGGGGGGCAGACCCAGCATTTT. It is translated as CASSQEGGQTQHF.